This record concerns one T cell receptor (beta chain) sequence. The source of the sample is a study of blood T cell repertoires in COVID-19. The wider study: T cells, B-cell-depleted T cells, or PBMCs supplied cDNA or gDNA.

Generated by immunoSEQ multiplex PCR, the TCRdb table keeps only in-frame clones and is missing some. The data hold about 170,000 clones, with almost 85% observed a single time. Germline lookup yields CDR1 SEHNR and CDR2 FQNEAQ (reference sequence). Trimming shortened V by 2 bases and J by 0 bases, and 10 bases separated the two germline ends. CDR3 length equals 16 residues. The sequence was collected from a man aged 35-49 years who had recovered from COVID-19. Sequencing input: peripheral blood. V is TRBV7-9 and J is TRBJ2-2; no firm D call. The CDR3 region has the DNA TGTGCCAGCAGCTTAACATCCTCTTCGAACACCGGGGAGCTGTTTTTT. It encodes CASSLTSSSNTGELFF.